One sample yielded the 30 T cell receptor beta chains listed below, sequenced in a study of post-analysis software for immune sequencing data. The antigens of these receptors remain unknown. Included in the TCR beta cDNA libraries were unique molecular identifiers. TCRdb processed the PCR reads anew with MiXCR; each CDR3 protein has one entry. This table has hundreds of thousands of distinct CDR3 sequences, 44% appearing once. Study observations and caveats: Patients carried five TRBV segments more frequently than controls did, and TRBV5-6, TRBV5-1 and TRBV20-1 were among them.

Sequenced material: blood. The receptors were sampled from a girl aged 5 to 17 with multiple sclerosis.

This sequence joins TRBV29-1 and TRBJ1-1; 8 positions agree with TRBD1. Per germline, CDR1 SQVTM and CDR2 ANQGSEA. The CDR3 covers 14 residues. Trimming cost V 3 bases and J 6 bases; bases outside gene matches: 9. Here the CDR3 DNA reads TGCAGCGTTGACCCGGACAGGGCGAGCGCTGAAGCTTTCTTT. Encoded protein: CSVDPDRASAEAFF.

J is TRBJ1-1 and V is TRBV6-1; TRBD1 is a possible D gene (5 bases). V was cut by 1 base and J by 5 bases, with 11 bases left in between. From germline, CDR1 is MNHNS and CDR2 SASEGT. The CDR3 runs to 14 residues. The chain's CDR3 is CASSEGGGGTEAFF. The CDR3, as DNA: TGTGCCAGCAGTGAAGGCGGGGGGGGGACTGAAGCTTTCTTT.

The rearrangement links TRBV5-1 to TRBJ2-1; weak D call: TRBD2 (6 bases). V lost 4 bases to trimming and J lost 11 bases, with 16 bases between them. CDR1 is SGHRS, CDR2 YFSETQ, per germline. The CDR3 covers 13 residues. The CDR3 is CASSIGTGRQQFF. The CDR3 DNA follows: TGCGCCAGCAGCATCGGGACGGGGAGGCAGCAGTTCTTC.

This clonotype occurred a few times. V and J are TRBV12-3 or TRBV12-4 and TRBJ2-1; perhaps TRBD1 as D (6 bases). This CDR3 has 15 amino acids. Trimming shortened V by 2 bases and J by 7 bases, and 15 bases separated the two germline ends. The CDR3 coding sequence is TGTGCCAGCAGTTTATCAGGGGAAAGGTTAAATGAGCAGTTCTTC. Translated: CASSLSGERLNEQFF.

Points on this clonotype: A read error may account for a junction end that differs from germline. J is TRBJ2-5 and V is TRBV27; a weak D match, TRBD2 (5 bases). Germline CDR1 is MNHEY and CDR2 is SMNVEV (reference sequence). This CDR3 has 13 residues. The CDR3 loop reads CASTLPRGETRYF. The CDR3, as DNA: TGTGCCAGCACTTTACCCCGGGGAGAGACCCGGTACTTC.

Written as DNA, the CDR3 is TGTGCCAGCAGCTCCTATGAGCAGTTCTTC. It specifies CASSSYEQFF. The V call is TRBV7-9, the J call TRBJ2-1; D not resolved. The germline gives CDR1 SEHNR, CDR2 FQNEAQ (reference sequence). Trimming left V 4 bases short and J 8 bases short, with 3 bases between. This CDR3 contains 10 residues.

The chain couples TRBV7-2 to TRBJ2-1, with 13 bases aligning to TRBD2. With the DNA end fitting TRBJ2-7 better, the J assignment may be wrong. This CDR3 region has 20 residues. Germline V gene data show CDR1 as SGHTA and CDR2 as FQGNSA. For the CDR3, the DNA is TGTGCCAGCAGCTGGAGCTCCGGACTAGCGGGGGTCCGCTCCTACAATGAGCAGTACTTC. Translating gives CASSWSSGLAGVRSYNEQYF.

The rearrangement uses TRBV10-2 and TRBJ2-1, with 10 nucleotides matching TRBD2. This CDR3 comprises 15 residues. Trimming took 4 bases from V and 4 from J; bases not matched to a gene: 4. Germline loops: CDR1 WSHSY, CDR2 SAAADI. The CDR3 coding sequence is TGCGCCAGCAGTGTAAGACTAGCGGGTTACAATGAGCAGTTCTTC. Its protein is CASSVRLAGYNEQFF.

This chain uses TRBV29-1 with TRBJ2-3, with TRBD2 matching 12 bases. V dropped 7 bases and J dropped 0; count of bases not matched to a gene: 8. The CDR3 totals 16 residues. Germline V lookup: CDR1 SQVTM, CDR2 ANQGSEA. The CDR3 DNA reads TGCAGCGGTCTAGCGGGAGGGTGGAGAAGCACAGATACGCAGTATTTT. Translated, it gives CSGLAGGWRSTDTQYF.

This clonotype was observed a handful of times. The rearrangement uses TRBV12-3 or TRBV12-4 and TRBJ2-1; D is possibly TRBD2 (6 bases). The V and J ends lost 5 bases and 0 bases respectively, with 17 bases between them. The CDR3 covers 17 residues. DNA of the CDR3: TGTGCCAGCAGTCCCCCGCGGGAATTGAGCTCCTACAATGAGCAGTTCTTC. This codes for CASSPPRELSSYNEQFF.

The chain couples TRBV6-2 or TRBV6-3 to TRBJ2-1; a possible D gene is TRBD2 (5 bases). The V gene lost 8 bases and the J gene lost 2 bases, with 16 bases spanning the gap. The CDR3 extends over 15 amino acids. The germline CDR1 and CDR2 sequences are MNHEY and SVGEGT. The CDR3 DNA reads TGTGCCAGCCATAGCGAGGGATTTACCTACAATGAGCAGTTCTTC. Protein: CASHSEGFTYNEQFF.

The V and J genes are TRBV2 and TRBJ2-7; D perhaps matches TRBD2 (5 bases). CDR3 length equals 14 residues. Germline loops: CDR1 SNHLY, CDR2 FYNNEI. Trimming stripped 6 bases from V and 0 bases from J, with 12 bases between. This CDR3 is CASRGSGLSYEQYF. CDR3 bases: TGTGCCAGCAGAGGATCCGGACTCTCCTACGAGCAGTACTTC.

The chain has TRBV13 and TRBJ2-6, with 13 bases that match TRBD2. The CDR3 is 21 residues long. Losses at the gene ends were 5 bases for V and 0 bases for J; bases not matched to a gene: 13. Germline loops: CDR1 PRHDT, CDR2 FYEKMQ (reference sequence). Written as DNA, the CDR3 is TGTGCCAGCAGCCCTACCCGACTAGCGGGAGGCCCTAACTCTGGGGCCAACGTCCTGACTTTC. It is translated as CASSPTRLAGGPNSGANVLTF. Full variable domain (remainder filled in from reference TRBV13 and TRBJ2-6): AAGVIQSPRHLIKEKRETATLKCYPIPRHDTVYWYQQGPGQDPQFLISFYEKMQSDKGSIPDRFSAQQFSDYHSELNMSSLELGDSALYFCASSPTRLAGGPNSGANVLTFGAGSRLTVL.

In its sample, this clonotype was seen a few times. V is TRBV7-9 and J is TRBJ2-5; D gene ambiguous. Gene TRBJ2-7 matches the end of the DNA better, so the J call may be wrong. Germline CDR1 is SEHNR and CDR2 is FQNEAQ (reference sequence). The CDR3 totals 14 residues. DNA for the CDR3: TGTGCCAGCAGCGCCCGGACCTCGCCATACGAGCAGTACTTC. Translating gives CASSARTSPYEQYF.

This chain links TRBV5-1 with TRBJ1-1; perhaps TRBD1 as D (5 bases). CDR3 length: 19 residues. Trimming removed 2 bases at V and 0 bases at J, with 23 bases between. Germline CDR1 and CDR2: SGHRS and YFSETQ. In nucleotides, the CDR3 is TGCGCCAGCAGCTTTGGCCGGGGCGTGCAAAACGGGATGAACACTGAAGCTTTCTTT. Translating it yields CASSFGRGVQNGMNTEAFF.

The chain combines TRBV12-3 or TRBV12-4 with TRBJ2-1; D is perhaps TRBD2 (6 bases). Trimming removed 5 bases from V and 5 bases from J, with 25 bases in between. The CDR3 extends over 18 amino acids. CDR3 residues: CASSQLAILRHTDNEQFF. As DNA, the CDR3 is TGTGCCAGCAGTCAACTAGCTATCCTCAGACACACCGACAATGAGCAGTTCTTC.

V is TRBV4-1 and J is TRBJ2-7; a possible D gene is TRBD1 (5 bases). The germline CDR1 and CDR2 sequences are MGHRA and YSYEKL. CDR3 size: 14 residues. The germline V and J ends were trimmed by 4 bases and 2 bases, with 12 bases remaining between them. The CDR3 sequence is CASSPSDRPYEQYF. DNA for the CDR3: TGCGCCAGCAGCCCTAGTGACAGACCCTACGAGCAGTACTTC.

The rearrangement uses TRBV24-1 and TRBJ2-1, with D possibly called TRBD1 or TRBD2 (5 bases each). The CDR3 loop spans 15 amino acids. V gave up 3 bases and J gave up 4 bases, with 12 bases separating them. Per germline, CDR1 KGHDR and CDR2 SFDVKD. CDR3 amino acids: CATSDTGTEYNEQFF. The DNA of the CDR3 is TGTGCCACCAGTGATACCGGGACGGAATACAATGAGCAGTTCTTC.

This clonotype occurred a few times. An end of the junction does not agree with germline; a read error may underlie this. J is TRBJ1-2 and V is TRBV7-9; no clear D. The germline CDR1 and CDR2 sequences are SEHNR and FQNEAQ (reference sequence). The length of the CDR3 is 15 residues. The CDR3 loop reads CTSSPAATEHYGYTF. As DNA, the CDR3 is TGTACCAGCAGCCCGGCCGCGACCGAACACTATGGCTACACCTTC.

The CDR3 bases are TGTGCCAGCAGTGACACTAGCGGGAGGGCAGATACGCAGTATTTT. This sequence encodes CASSDTSGRADTQYF. The rearrangement links TRBV6-4 to TRBJ2-3; TRBD2 matches at 13 bases. The length of the CDR3 is 15 residues. The V and J ends lost 2 bases and 4 bases, in that order; junction bases with no gene match: 0. Germline CDR1 MRHNA, CDR2 SNTAGT.

This chain links TRBV19 with TRBJ2-5; no firm D call. The CDR3 is 13 amino acids. Germline assignment: CDR1 LNHDA and CDR2 SQIVND (reference sequence). Between the trimmed V and J ends, which lost 0 bases and 3 bases, there was a span of 5 bases. CDR3 residues: CASSIDGEETQYF. The CDR3 DNA reads TGTGCCAGTAGTATAGATGGGGAAGAGACCCAGTACTTC.

The chain couples TRBV6-5 to TRBJ1-2; 7 nucleotides line up with TRBD1. The CDR3 loop spans 12 amino acids. The J segment lost 8 bases and the V segment lost 7 bases, leaving 7 bases of the junction unmatched. CDR1 and CDR2 (germline): MNHEY, SVGAGI. DNA of the CDR3: TGTGCCAGCACCGAAACAGGGGTCGGCTACACCTTC. It yields the protein CASTETGVGYTF.

V is TRBV28 and J is TRBJ2-1; tentatively, D is TRBD1 or TRBD2 (5 bases each). Per germline, CDR1 MDHEN and CDR2 SYDVKM. V was shortened by 6 bases and J by 6 bases, with 21 bases between the two germline ends. This CDR3 contains 16 residues. The CDR3 nucleotides are TGTGCCAGCAGCTCCCCAGGGAGATCAATGGGCAATGAGCAGTTCTTC. Translated, it gives CASSSPGRSMGNEQFF.

This clonotype occurred a few times. V and J are TRBV12-3 or TRBV12-4 and TRBJ1-5, with 8 bases that match TRBD1. Trimming took 3 bases from V and 2 from J; bases not matched to a gene: 3. The CDR3 has 15 amino acids. The CDR3 loop is CASSFSGGGNQPQHF. The CDR3 nucleotides are TGTGCCAGCAGTTTCTCAGGGGGCGGCAATCAGCCCCAGCATTTT.

V and J are TRBV30 and TRBJ2-5, with D maybe TRBD2 (6 bases). V shed 0 bases and J shed 4 bases, with 12 bases lying between them. The germline gives CDR1 GTSNPN, CDR2 SVGIG (reference sequence). This CDR3 region has 14 residues. CDR3 coding DNA: TGTGCCTGGAGTGTCGGGACCGGGAGAGAGACCCAGTACTTC. Residues: CAWSVGTGRETQYF.

This clonotype was seen only a few times. The chain carries TRBV20-1 and TRBJ2-7; D is possibly TRBD1 (6 bases). The CDR3 is made up of 13 amino acids. V was shortened by 6 bases and J by 4 bases, with 16 bases between the two germline ends. The germline V gene encodes CDR1 DFQATT and CDR2 SNEGSKA (reference sequence). In nucleotides, the CDR3 is TGCAGTGCCCGGGAAGACAGGTCTTACGAGCAGTACTTC. Translation: CSAREDRSYEQYF.

The table lists this clonotype with a few counts. V gene TRBV20-1 combines with J gene TRBJ2-7; TRBD1 agrees at 10 bases. V lost 3 bases to trimming and J lost 7 bases; unmatched junction nucleotides: 6. CDR1 and CDR2 from the germline V gene are DFQATT and SNEGSKA (reference sequence). The CDR3 contains 13 residues. CDR3 sequence reads: CSASPGQGREQYF. The CDR3 DNA reads as TGCAGTGCTAGCCCGGGACAGGGGAGGGAGCAGTACTTC.

The rearrangement joins TRBV11-2 to TRBJ1-1; 8 bases agree with TRBD1. The J segment lost 5 bases and the V segment lost 5 bases, leaving 10 bases of the junction unmatched. Germline lookup yields CDR1 SGHAT and CDR2 FQNNGV. This CDR3 contains 15 residues. CDR3 coding DNA: TGTGCCAGCAGCCCCTTGGACAGGGACAGAACTGAAGCTTTCTTT. Protein sequence: CASSPLDRDRTEAFF. The whole variable domain, filled in from reference TRBV11-2 and TRBJ1-1, reads EAGVAQSPRYKIIEKRQSVAFWCNPISGHATLYWYQQILGQGPKLLIQFQNNGVVDDSQLPKDRFSAERLKGVDSTLKIQPAKLEDSAVYLCASSPLDRDRTEAFFGQGTRLTVV.

This chain connects TRBV10-3 to TRBJ2-5; TRBD2 matches 8 bases. CDR3 length equals 13 residues. V trimming: 6 bases; J trimming: 5 bases; junction bases outside the gene matches: 5. Per the germline V gene, CDR1 is ENHRY and CDR2 is SYGVKD. The CDR3 region is CAISGRALETQYF. CDR3 DNA: TGTGCCATCAGCGGGAGGGCCCTTGAGACCCAGTACTTC.

This chain uses TRBV7-9 with TRBJ2-7; D call uncertain. From germline, CDR1 is SEHNR and CDR2 FQNEAQ (reference sequence). The CDR3 has 14 amino acids. Trimming pared 5 bases from V and 3 bases from J, leaving 14 bases between. The CDR3 loop is CASSDKEIVYEQYF. The CDR3 DNA follows: TGTGCCAGCAGCGACAAGGAGATAGTCTACGAGCAGTACTTC. The entire variable domain, with the rest obtained from reference TRBV7-9 and TRBJ2-7, is as follows: DTGVSQNPRHKITKRGQNVTFRCDPISEHNRLYWYRQTLGQGPEFLTYFQNEAQLEKSRLLSDRFSAERPKGSFSTLEIQRTEQGDSAMYLCASSDKEIVYEQYFGPGTRLTVT.